Described below is a single T cell receptor beta chain sequence and its context. Its matching antigen is unknown. The sample is drawn from a study of T cell repertoires in cytomegalovirus infection. At the level of the study: Both a matching HLA type and CMV infection were indicated by public TCR beta signatures.

TCRdb re-analysed the reads in MiXCR, keeping a single row per CDR3 protein. Counted here are 200,000 to 300,000 distinct CDR3 sequences, approximately 9% occurring once; the ten biggest clones make up more than 12%. General observations from the study: Cumulative frequency of public TCR beta families picked out carriers of CMV plus the relevant HLA.

V dropped 3 bases and J dropped 3 bases, with 13 bases sitting between them. This CDR3 region has 14 residues. CDR1 is DFQATT, CDR2 SNEGSKA, per germline (reference sequence). Sequenced: PBMCs. This TCR derives from a human donor in good health (CMV status not recorded). Some clones in this sample may be carry-over from other donors' samples. This chain links TRBV20-1 with TRBJ2-3, with a weak D call TRBD2 (5 bases). CDR3 bases: TGCAGTGCTAGGGCGGAGGTGGGGACAGATACGCAGTATTTT. Translated, it gives CSARAEVGTDTQYF.